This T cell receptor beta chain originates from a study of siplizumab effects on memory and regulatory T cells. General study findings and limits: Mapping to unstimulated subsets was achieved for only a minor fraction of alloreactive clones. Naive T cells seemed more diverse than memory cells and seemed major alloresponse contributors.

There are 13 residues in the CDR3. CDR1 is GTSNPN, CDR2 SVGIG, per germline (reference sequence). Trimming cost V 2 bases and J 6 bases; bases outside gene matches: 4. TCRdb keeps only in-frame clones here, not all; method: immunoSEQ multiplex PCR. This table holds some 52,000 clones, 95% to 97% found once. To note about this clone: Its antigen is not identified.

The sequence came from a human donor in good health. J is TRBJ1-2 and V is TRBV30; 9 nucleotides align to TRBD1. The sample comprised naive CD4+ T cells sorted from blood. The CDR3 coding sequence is TGTGCCTGGAGTCCGGGACAGGGAAATGGCTACACCTTC. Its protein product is CAWSPGQGNGYTF. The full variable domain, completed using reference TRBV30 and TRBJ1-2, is SQTIHQWPATLVQPVGSPLSLECTVEGTSNPNLYWYRQAAGRGLQLLFYSVGIGQISSEVPQNLSASRPQDRQFILSSKKLLLSDSGFYLCAWSPGQGNGYTFGSGTRLTVV.